The rows below give T cell receptor beta chains drawn from one sample of a study of response to subunit inactivated influenza vaccine. MiXCR was run by TCRdb on the RT-PCR reads, yielding one entry per CDR3 protein. This table has more than 400,000 distinct CDR3 sequences, approximately 7.8% appearing once. The sample in question was PBMCs from blood, obtained less than 30 months after vaccination. These receptors all come from a man aged 45-69 years who received an inactivated influenza vaccine. Both conserved end residues are part of each CDR3. Fields, in order: J gene, V gene, D gene, clone size, CDR3 length, CDR3 protein, CDR3 DNA. D genes are given only for firm matches. Clone size is not always given. Where it is, it says once, few, many or a class for expanded clones.

j_gene: TRBJ1-3
v_gene: TRBV20-1
d_gene: TRBD1
abundance: -
len: 15
CDR3aa: CSAVQGRLSGNTIYF
CDR3nt: TGCAGTGCTGTACAGGGGAGGCTATCGGGAAACACCATATATTTT

j_gene: TRBJ2-2
v_gene: TRBV7-2
d_gene: -
abundance: -
len: 15
CDR3aa: CASSLFAGNTGELFF
CDR3nt: TGTGCCAGCAGCCTATTCGCGGGCAACACCGGGGAGCTGTTTTTT

j_gene: TRBJ2-1
v_gene: TRBV7-2
d_gene: -
abundance: many
len: 15
CDR3aa: CASSLIGDSYNEQFF
CDR3nt: TGTGCCAGCAGCTTAATAGGTGATTCCTACAATGAGCAGTTCTTC

j_gene: TRBJ2-2
v_gene: TRBV7-2
d_gene: -
abundance: few
len: 17
CDR3aa: CASSLVSARMNTGELFF
CDR3nt: TGTGCCAGCAGCTTAGTATCGGCCAGGATGAACACCGGGGAGCTGTTTTTT

j_gene: TRBJ2-3
v_gene: TRBV6-2/TRBV6-3
d_gene: TRBD2
abundance: many
len: 15
CDR3aa: CASRPLAGSTDTQYF
CDR3nt: TGTGCCAGCAGGCCATTAGCGGGAAGCACAGATACGCAGTATTTT

j_gene: TRBJ2-3
v_gene: TRBV7-3
d_gene: TRBD2
abundance: -
len: 19
CDR3aa: CASSPSLAPPGLTTDTQYF
CDR3nt: TGTGCCAGCAGCCCCTCACTAGCGCCTCCGGGTTTGACTACAGATACGCAGTATTTT

j_gene: TRBJ1-6
v_gene: TRBV7-2
d_gene: TRBD1
abundance: -
len: 16
CDR3aa: CASSPTTGRNNSPLHF
CDR3nt: TGTGCCAGCAGCCCCACGACAGGGCGGAATAATTCACCCCTCCACTTT

j_gene: TRBJ2-5
v_gene: TRBV20-1
d_gene: TRBD2
abundance: -
len: 13
CDR3aa: CSAPGEGHETQYF
CDR3nt: TGCAGTGCCCCCGGGGAGGGGCACGAGACCCAGTACTTC

j_gene: TRBJ1-5
v_gene: TRBV28
d_gene: -
abundance: -
len: 12
CDR3aa: CASSRANQPQHF
CDR3nt: TGTGCCAGCAGTAGGGCAAATCAGCCCCAGCATTTT

j_gene: TRBJ2-5
v_gene: TRBV29-1
d_gene: TRBD2
abundance: -
len: 15
CDR3aa: CSVEEGGTWQETQYF
CDR3nt: TGCAGCGTTGAGGAGGGAGGGACGTGGCAAGAGACCCAGTACTTC

j_gene: TRBJ2-1
v_gene: TRBV20-1
d_gene: -
abundance: few
len: 14
CDR3aa: CSATSASSYNEQFF
CDR3nt: TGCAGTGCTACGAGCGCGAGCTCCTACAATGAGCAGTTCTTC

j_gene: TRBJ1-1
v_gene: TRBV20-1
d_gene: -
abundance: -
len: 15
CDR3aa: CSARRQEIPNTEAFF
CDR3nt: TGCAGTGCTAGAAGACAGGAAATCCCGAACACTGAAGCTTTCTTT

j_gene: TRBJ2-3
v_gene: TRBV5-5
d_gene: -
abundance: -
len: 16
CDR3aa: CASSYGLLLNTDTQYF
CDR3nt: TGTGCCAGCAGCTACGGGCTACTCCTCAACACAGATACGCAGTATTTT

j_gene: TRBJ1-1
v_gene: TRBV9
d_gene: -
abundance: -
len: 15
CDR3aa: CASSGGQPGDTEAFF
CDR3nt: TGTGCCAGCAGCGGGGGACAACCGGGTGACACTGAAGCTTTCTTT

j_gene: TRBJ1-4
v_gene: TRBV7-2
d_gene: TRBD1
abundance: many
len: 15
CDR3aa: CASSWPGQGQEKLFF
CDR3nt: TGTGCCAGCAGCTGGCCGGGACAGGGACAGGAAAAACTGTTTTTT

j_gene: TRBJ2-1
v_gene: TRBV29-1
d_gene: -
abundance: many
len: 12
CDR3aa: CSVGAGLEEQFF
CDR3nt: TGCAGCGTTGGGGCGGGACTCGAGGAGCAGTTCTTC

j_gene: TRBJ2-7
v_gene: TRBV30
d_gene: TRBD1
abundance: once
len: 17
CDR3aa: CAWSVLSGDRGGYEQYF
CDR3nt: TGTGCCTGGAGTGTACTGAGTGGGGACAGGGGGGGCTACGAGCAGTACTTC

j_gene: TRBJ2-2
v_gene: TRBV9
d_gene: -
abundance: -
len: 13
CDR3aa: CASGGRYTGELFF
CDR3nt: TGTGCCAGTGGGGGGCGGTACACCGGGGAGCTGTTTTTT

j_gene: TRBJ2-3
v_gene: TRBV20-1
d_gene: TRBD2
abundance: few
len: 18
CDR3aa: CSARDKASGGAREDTQYF
CDR3nt: TGCAGTGCTAGAGATAAGGCTAGCGGGGGGGCAAGGGAAGATACGCAGTATTTT

j_gene: TRBJ2-5
v_gene: TRBV5-1
d_gene: -
abundance: -
len: 13
CDR3aa: CASSFSLEETQYF
CDR3nt: TGCGCCAGCAGCTTTAGCCTCGAGGAGACCCAGTACTTC

j_gene: TRBJ2-7
v_gene: TRBV20-1
d_gene: -
abundance: -
len: 14
CDR3aa: CSARVNGGLYEQYF
CDR3nt: TGCAGTGCTAGAGTAAATGGGGGCCTCTACGAGCAGTACTTC

j_gene: TRBJ2-7
v_gene: TRBV6-4
d_gene: -
abundance: -
len: 16
CDR3aa: CASSDYDRLSSYEQYF
CDR3nt: TGTGCCAGCAGTGATTACGACAGGCTCAGCTCCTACGAGCAGTACTTC

j_gene: TRBJ2-3
v_gene: TRBV6-2/TRBV6-3
d_gene: -
abundance: many
len: 17
CDR3aa: CASSRPRLGGMADTQYF
CDR3nt: TGTGCCAGCAGTCGCCCCCGCCTGGGGGGCATGGCAGATACGCAGTATTTT

j_gene: TRBJ2-7
v_gene: TRBV20-1
d_gene: TRBD2
abundance: few
len: 17
CDR3aa: CSARDGLIGRRGYEQYF
CDR3nt: TGCAGTGCTCGGGACGGTCTAATCGGGAGGAGGGGATACGAGCAGTACTTC

j_gene: TRBJ2-2
v_gene: TRBV7-2
d_gene: TRBD1
abundance: many
len: 15
CDR3aa: CASSYVTGLTGELFF
CDR3nt: TGTGCCAGCAGCTACGTGACAGGGCTCACCGGGGAGCTGTTTTTT

j_gene: TRBJ2-7
v_gene: TRBV20-1
d_gene: -
abundance: -
len: 12
CDR3aa: CSARVATYEQYF
CDR3nt: TGCAGTGCTAGAGTAGCTACCTACGAGCAGTACTTC

j_gene: TRBJ2-1
v_gene: TRBV2
d_gene: -
abundance: -
len: 13
CDR3aa: CASSDEAYNEQFF
CDR3nt: TGTGCCAGCAGTGACGAAGCTTACAATGAGCAGTTCTTC

j_gene: TRBJ2-1
v_gene: TRBV24-1
d_gene: -
abundance: few
len: 15
CDR3aa: CATSDPPGLHNEQFF
CDR3nt: TGTGCCACCAGTGACCCACCGGGCCTCCACAATGAGCAGTTCTTC

j_gene: TRBJ1-1
v_gene: TRBV2
d_gene: -
abundance: many
len: 13
CDR3aa: CASGEIMNTEAFF
CDR3nt: TGTGCCAGCGGTGAAATCATGAACACTGAAGCTTTCTTT

j_gene: TRBJ1-5
v_gene: TRBV5-1
d_gene: -
abundance: -
len: 13
CDR3aa: CASSLEGGQPQHF
CDR3nt: TGCGCCAGCAGCTTGGAAGGGGGTCAGCCCCAGCATTTT

j_gene: TRBJ1-5
v_gene: TRBV20-1
d_gene: TRBD1
abundance: -
len: 15
CDR3aa: CSARDVDRANQPQHF
CDR3nt: TGCAGTGCTAGAGATGTGGACAGGGCCAATCAGCCCCAGCATTTT

j_gene: TRBJ2-7
v_gene: TRBV28
d_gene: -
abundance: few
len: 16
CDR3aa: CASSLWRTRTSYEQYF
CDR3nt: TGTGCCAGCAGTTTATGGAGGACAAGGACCTCCTACGAGCAGTACTTC

j_gene: TRBJ2-5
v_gene: TRBV5-1
d_gene: -
abundance: -
len: 12
CDR3aa: CASSFPAETQYF
CDR3nt: TGCGCCAGCAGCTTTCCGGCGGAGACCCAGTACTTC

j_gene: TRBJ2-5
v_gene: TRBV24-1
d_gene: -
abundance: many
len: 14
CDR3aa: CATRASAFQETQYF
CDR3nt: TGTGCCACCAGGGCTAGCGCCTTCCAAGAGACCCAGTACTTC

j_gene: TRBJ1-5
v_gene: TRBV2
d_gene: -
abundance: few
len: 17
CDR3aa: CASSESRQGHFNQPQHF
CDR3nt: TGTGCCAGCAGTGAGTCTAGGCAGGGTCACTTCAATCAGCCCCAGCATTTT

j_gene: TRBJ1-2
v_gene: TRBV3-1
d_gene: -
abundance: many
len: 16
CDR3aa: CASSQDVTDRFYGYTF
CDR3nt: TGTGCCAGCAGCCAAGATGTTACAGACCGATTCTATGGCTACACCTTC

j_gene: TRBJ1-4
v_gene: TRBV15
d_gene: -
abundance: few
len: 13
CDR3aa: CATSRDTNEKLFF
CDR3nt: TGTGCCACCAGCAGAGATACTAATGAAAAACTGTTTTTT

j_gene: TRBJ1-2
v_gene: TRBV5-1
d_gene: TRBD1
abundance: -
len: 14
CDR3aa: CASGWTGDGYGYTF
CDR3nt: TGCGCCAGCGGGTGGACAGGGGATGGCTATGGCTACACCTTC

j_gene: TRBJ2-3
v_gene: TRBV10-3
d_gene: TRBD1
abundance: many
len: 16
CDR3aa: CAISGKTGGITDTQYF
CDR3nt: TGTGCCATCAGTGGAAAGACAGGGGGCATAACGGATACGCAGTATTTT

j_gene: TRBJ2-1
v_gene: TRBV2
d_gene: -
abundance: -
len: 16
CDR3aa: CASSEARFTSYNEQFF
CDR3nt: TGTGCCAGCAGTGAAGCGCGGTTTACCTCCTACAATGAGCAGTTCTTC

j_gene: TRBJ2-7
v_gene: TRBV7-3
d_gene: -
abundance: -
len: 13
CDR3aa: CASSPGRVYEQYF
CDR3nt: TGTGCCAGCAGTCCGGGACGCGTTTACGAGCAGTACTTC

j_gene: TRBJ1-2
v_gene: TRBV4-3
d_gene: -
abundance: few
len: 17
CDR3aa: CASSQEGGRTANYGYTF
CDR3nt: TGCGCCAGCAGCCAAGAAGGTGGAAGGACAGCTAACTATGGCTACACCTTC

j_gene: TRBJ2-7
v_gene: TRBV4-2
d_gene: TRBD2
abundance: many
len: 16
CDR3aa: CASSQEQLAEIYEQYF
CDR3nt: TGTGCCAGCAGCCAAGAGCAACTAGCGGAGATCTACGAGCAGTACTTC

j_gene: TRBJ2-7
v_gene: TRBV29-1
d_gene: -
abundance: -
len: 11
CDR3aa: CSVGSRNEQYF
CDR3nt: TGCAGCGTTGGCTCCAGGAACGAGCAGTACTTC

j_gene: TRBJ2-7
v_gene: TRBV7-2
d_gene: TRBD2
abundance: many
len: 15
CDR3aa: CASSSSGGSSYEQYF
CDR3nt: TGTGCCAGCAGCTCTAGCGGGGGGTCCTCCTACGAGCAGTACTTC

j_gene: TRBJ1-1
v_gene: TRBV12-3/TRBV12-4
d_gene: -
abundance: -
len: 14
CDR3aa: CASSLHLTGTEAFF
CDR3nt: TGTGCCAGCAGTTTACACCTAACTGGCACTGAAGCTTTCTTT

j_gene: TRBJ2-4
v_gene: TRBV4-3
d_gene: -
abundance: many
len: 14
CDR3aa: CASSQDLGANIQYF
CDR3nt: TGCGCCAGCAGCCAAGATCTGGGGGCGAACATTCAGTACTTC

j_gene: TRBJ2-1
v_gene: TRBV18
d_gene: TRBD2
abundance: -
len: 16
CDR3aa: CASSPVVGGRYNEQFF
CDR3nt: TGTGCCAGCTCACCAGTAGTAGGCGGGAGGTACAATGAGCAGTTCTTC

j_gene: TRBJ1-1
v_gene: TRBV5-1
d_gene: -
abundance: many
len: 14
CDR3aa: CASSPTTVNTEAFF
CDR3nt: TGCGCCAGCAGCCCGACGACGGTGAACACTGAAGCTTTCTTT

j_gene: TRBJ2-4
v_gene: TRBV28
d_gene: TRBD1
abundance: -
len: 13
CDR3aa: CASSFTGVNIQYF
CDR3nt: TGTGCCAGCAGTTTCACAGGGGTAAACATTCAGTACTTC

j_gene: TRBJ1-1
v_gene: TRBV4-2
d_gene: TRBD1
abundance: many
len: 15
CDR3aa: CASSQNDRVGSEAFF
CDR3nt: TGTGCCAGCAGCCAAAATGACAGGGTGGGTTCTGAAGCTTTCTTT

j_gene: TRBJ2-7
v_gene: TRBV28
d_gene: TRBD1
abundance: few
len: 14
CDR3aa: CASTKTGGIYEQYF
CDR3nt: TGTGCCAGCACCAAGACAGGGGGTATCTACGAGCAGTACTTC

j_gene: TRBJ1-1
v_gene: TRBV6-5
d_gene: -
abundance: many
len: 15
CDR3aa: CASSWIQGVGAEAFF
CDR3nt: TGTGCCAGCAGTTGGATACAGGGAGTTGGGGCTGAAGCTTTCTTT

j_gene: TRBJ1-5
v_gene: TRBV3-1
d_gene: -
abundance: many
len: 14
CDR3aa: CASSQQYSNQPQHF
CDR3nt: TGTGCCAGCAGCCAACAATATAGCAATCAGCCCCAGCATTTT

j_gene: TRBJ2-6
v_gene: TRBV10-3
d_gene: TRBD1
abundance: few
len: 15
CDR3aa: CAAGTGSSGANVLTF
CDR3nt: TGTGCCGCCGGGACAGGGTCGAGTGGGGCCAACGTCCTGACTTTC